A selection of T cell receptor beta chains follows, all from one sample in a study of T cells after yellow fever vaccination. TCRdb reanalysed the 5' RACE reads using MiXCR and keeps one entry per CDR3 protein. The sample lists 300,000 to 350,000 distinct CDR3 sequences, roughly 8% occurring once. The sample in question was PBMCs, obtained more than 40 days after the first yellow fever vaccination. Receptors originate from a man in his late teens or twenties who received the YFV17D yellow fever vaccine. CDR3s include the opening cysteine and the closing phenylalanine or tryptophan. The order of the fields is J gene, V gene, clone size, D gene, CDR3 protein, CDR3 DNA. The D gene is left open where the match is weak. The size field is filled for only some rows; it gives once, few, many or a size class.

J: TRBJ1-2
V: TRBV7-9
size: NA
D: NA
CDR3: CASTPTETYGYTF
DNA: TGTGCCAGCACCCCGACAGAAACCTATGGCTACACCTTC

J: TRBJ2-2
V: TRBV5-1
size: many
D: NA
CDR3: CASSFWESKAGELFF
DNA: TGCGCCAGCAGTTTTTGGGAAAGCAAGGCCGGGGAGCTGTTTTTT

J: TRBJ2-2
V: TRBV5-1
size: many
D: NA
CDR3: CASSARPTNTGELFF
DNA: TGCGCCAGCAGTGCGAGACCGACAAACACCGGGGAGCTGTTTTTT

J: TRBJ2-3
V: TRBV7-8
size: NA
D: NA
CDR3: CASSPGPGGAWDTQYF
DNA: TGTGCCAGCAGCCCCGGTCCGGGGGGCGCATGGGATACGCAGTATTTT

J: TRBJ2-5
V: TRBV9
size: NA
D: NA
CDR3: CASSPWGARETQYF
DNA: TGTGCCAGCAGCCCCTGGGGGGCTCGGGAGACCCAGTACTTC

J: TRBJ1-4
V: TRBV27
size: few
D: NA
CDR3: CASSLRLDRSFFNEKLFF
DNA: TGTGCCAGCAGTTTACGCCTCGATCGCAGTTTCTTTAATGAAAAACTGTTTTTT

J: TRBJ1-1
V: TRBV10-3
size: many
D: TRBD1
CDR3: CAISDRENTEAFF
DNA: TGTGCCATATCGGACAGGGAAAACACTGAAGCTTTCTTT

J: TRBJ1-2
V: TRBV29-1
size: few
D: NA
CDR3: CSVYFGGGGYTF
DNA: TGCAGCGTTTATTTTGGGGGCGGTGGCTACACCTTC

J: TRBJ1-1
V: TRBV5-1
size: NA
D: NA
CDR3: CASSLVQGLNTEAFF
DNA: TGCGCCAGCAGCTTGGTTCAGGGACTGAACACTGAAGCTTTCTTT

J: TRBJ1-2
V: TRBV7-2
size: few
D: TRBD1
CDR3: CASSLVGTGAGYTF
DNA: TGTGCCAGCAGCCTGGTCGGGACAGGTGCTGGCTACACCTTC

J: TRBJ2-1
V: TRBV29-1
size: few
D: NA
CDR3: CSVEPRDNAYNEQFF
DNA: TGCAGCGTTGAGCCCCGGGACAATGCATACAATGAGCAGTTCTTC

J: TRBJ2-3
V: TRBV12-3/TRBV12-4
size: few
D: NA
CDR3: CASSPQSTDTQYF
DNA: TGTGCCAGCAGCCCCCAGTCCACAGATACGCAGTATTTT

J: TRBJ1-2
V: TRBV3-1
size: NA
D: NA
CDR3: CASSQSENYGYTF
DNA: TGTGCCAGCAGCCAATCGGAAAACTATGGCTACACCTTC

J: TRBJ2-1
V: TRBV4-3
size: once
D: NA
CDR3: CASSQKPFISAHEQFF
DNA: TGCGCCAGCAGCCAAAAACCTTTCATATCGGCCCATGAGCAGTTCTTC

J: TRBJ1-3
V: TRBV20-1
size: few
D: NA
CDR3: CSAIESSGNTIYF
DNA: TGCAGTGCGATCGAGAGCTCTGGAAACACCATATATTTT

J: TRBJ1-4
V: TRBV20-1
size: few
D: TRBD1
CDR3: CSAPIKTGNEKLFF
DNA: TGCAGTGCCCCAATCAAGACAGGGAATGAAAAACTGTTTTTT

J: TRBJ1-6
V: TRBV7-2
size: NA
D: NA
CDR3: CASSLSGAGGSPLHF
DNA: TGTGCCAGCAGCTTATCAGGGGCTGGGGGTTCACCCCTCCACTTT

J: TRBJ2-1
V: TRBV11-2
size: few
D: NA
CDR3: CASSRDGPGHNEQFF
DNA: TGTGCCAGCAGCCGTGACGGGCCGGGGCACAATGAGCAGTTCTTC

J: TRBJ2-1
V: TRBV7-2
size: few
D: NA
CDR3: CASSLPSLETAGEQFF
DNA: TGTGCCAGCAGCTTACCATCGCTGGAGACTGCGGGTGAGCAGTTCTTC

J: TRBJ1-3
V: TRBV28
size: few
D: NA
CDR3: CASSLWGKGPNTIYF
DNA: TGTGCCAGCAGTTTGTGGGGCAAGGGGCCGAACACCATATATTTT

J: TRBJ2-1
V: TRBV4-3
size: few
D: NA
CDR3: CASSLELYNEQFF
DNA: TGCGCCAGCAGCCTCGAGTTATACAATGAGCAGTTCTTC

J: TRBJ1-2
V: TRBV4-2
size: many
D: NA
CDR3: CASSQDASGAGGYGYTF
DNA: TGTGCCAGCAGCCAAGATGCGTCGGGCGCTGGGGGGTATGGCTACACCTTC

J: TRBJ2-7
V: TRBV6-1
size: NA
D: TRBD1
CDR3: CASNNRDRYYEQYF
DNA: TGTGCCAGCAACAATCGGGACAGATACTACGAGCAGTACTTC

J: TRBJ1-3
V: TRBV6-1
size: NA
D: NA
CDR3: CASSEVQGFGNTIYF
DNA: TGTGCCAGCAGTGAAGTCCAGGGTTTCGGAAACACCATATATTTT

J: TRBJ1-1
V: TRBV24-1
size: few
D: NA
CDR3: CATSDLRDLNEAFF
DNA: TGTGCCACCAGTGATTTACGCGACCTCAATGAAGCTTTCTTT

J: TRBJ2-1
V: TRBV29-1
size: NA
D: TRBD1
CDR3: CSVEGTGIRQFF
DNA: TGCAGCGTTGAAGGGACAGGGATCCGGCAGTTCTTC

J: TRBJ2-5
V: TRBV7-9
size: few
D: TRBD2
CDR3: CASSLLERGAETQYF
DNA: TGTGCCAGCAGCTTATTGGAGCGGGGGGCCGAGACCCAGTACTTC

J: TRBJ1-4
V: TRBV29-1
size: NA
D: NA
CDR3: CSVSSGLSNEKLFF
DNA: TGCAGCGTCTCCTCGGGACTGTCTAATGAAAAACTGTTTTTT

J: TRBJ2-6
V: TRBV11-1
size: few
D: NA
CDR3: CASSLWGGPGANVLTF
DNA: TGTGCCAGCAGCTTATGGGGGGGGCCTGGGGCCAACGTCCTGACTTTC

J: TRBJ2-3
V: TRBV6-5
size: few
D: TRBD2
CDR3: CASSYKFVGGAADTQYF
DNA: TGTGCCAGCAGTTACAAATTCGTCGGGGGGGCGGCAGATACGCAGTATTTT

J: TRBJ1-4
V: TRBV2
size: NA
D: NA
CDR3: CASSRYGAEGEKLFF
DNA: TGTGCCAGCAGTCGGTACGGGGCTGAAGGTGAAAAACTGTTTTTT

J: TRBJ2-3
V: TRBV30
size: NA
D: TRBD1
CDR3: CAWTRDRVTPDTQYF
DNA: TGTGCCTGGACCCGGGACAGGGTGACTCCAGATACGCAGTATTTT

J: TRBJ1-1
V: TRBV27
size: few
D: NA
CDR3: CASSLLAGPTEAFF
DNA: TGTGCCAGCAGTTTACTGGCAGGGCCCACTGAAGCTTTCTTT

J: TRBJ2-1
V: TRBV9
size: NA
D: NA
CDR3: CASSSGESYNEQFF
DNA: TGTGCCAGCAGCTCGGGGGAATCCTACAATGAGCAGTTCTTC

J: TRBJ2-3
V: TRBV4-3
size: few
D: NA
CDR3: CASSQDLLDTQYF
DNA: TGCGCCAGCAGCCAAGATTTATTAGATACGCAGTATTTT

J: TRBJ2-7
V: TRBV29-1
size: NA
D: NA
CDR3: CSVEGPTPGSEQYF
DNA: TGCAGCGTTGAAGGGCCGACTCCTGGCTCCGAGCAGTACTTC

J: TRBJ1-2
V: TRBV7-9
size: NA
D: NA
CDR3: CASSSSPTENYGYTF
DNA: TGTGCCAGCAGCTCATCCCCGACGGAGAACTATGGCTACACCTTC

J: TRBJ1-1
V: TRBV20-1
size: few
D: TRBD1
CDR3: CSAIDRDRGTAEAFF
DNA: TGCAGTGCTATAGACAGAGACAGGGGTACTGCTGAAGCTTTCTTT